This T cell receptor (beta chain) comes out of a study of cytotoxic CD8 clonotypes in ibrutinib-treated CLL. With V trimmed by 6 bases and J by 6 bases, 6 bases remained unmatched. The CDR3 is 12 amino acids. Germline assignment: CDR1 SQVTM and CDR2 ANQGSEA. The repertoire was sequenced with immunoSEQ multiplex PCR; TCRdb's copy has only in-frame clones and lacks some. This table has roughly 250,000 clones, 60% to 75% appearing once. The chain is built from TRBV29-1 and TRBJ2-7; 9 bases agree with TRBD1. The source is a human donor with chronic lymphocytic leukemia. Specimen: PBMCs, collected after 24 months of ibrutinib treatment. The CDR3 loop reads CSVRGTGREQYF. Here the CDR3 DNA reads TGCAGCGTCCGGGGGACAGGGCGCGAGCAGTACTTC.